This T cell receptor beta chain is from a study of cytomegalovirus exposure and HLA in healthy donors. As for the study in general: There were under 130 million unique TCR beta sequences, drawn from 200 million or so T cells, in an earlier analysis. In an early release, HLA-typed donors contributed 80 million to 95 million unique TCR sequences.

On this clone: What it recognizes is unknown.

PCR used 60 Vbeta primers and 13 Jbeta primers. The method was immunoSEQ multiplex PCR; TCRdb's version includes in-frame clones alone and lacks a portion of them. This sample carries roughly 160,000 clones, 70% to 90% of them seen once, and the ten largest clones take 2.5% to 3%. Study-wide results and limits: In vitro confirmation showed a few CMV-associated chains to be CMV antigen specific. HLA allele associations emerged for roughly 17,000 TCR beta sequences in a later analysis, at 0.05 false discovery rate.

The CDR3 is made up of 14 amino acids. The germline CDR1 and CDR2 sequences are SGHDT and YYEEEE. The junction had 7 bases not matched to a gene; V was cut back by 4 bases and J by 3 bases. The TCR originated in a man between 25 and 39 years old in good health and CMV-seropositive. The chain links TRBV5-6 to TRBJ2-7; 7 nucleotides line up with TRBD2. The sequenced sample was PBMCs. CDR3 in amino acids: CASSPSGTNYEQYF. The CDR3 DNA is TGTGCCAGCAGCCCCTCCGGGACTAACTACGAGCAGTACTTC.